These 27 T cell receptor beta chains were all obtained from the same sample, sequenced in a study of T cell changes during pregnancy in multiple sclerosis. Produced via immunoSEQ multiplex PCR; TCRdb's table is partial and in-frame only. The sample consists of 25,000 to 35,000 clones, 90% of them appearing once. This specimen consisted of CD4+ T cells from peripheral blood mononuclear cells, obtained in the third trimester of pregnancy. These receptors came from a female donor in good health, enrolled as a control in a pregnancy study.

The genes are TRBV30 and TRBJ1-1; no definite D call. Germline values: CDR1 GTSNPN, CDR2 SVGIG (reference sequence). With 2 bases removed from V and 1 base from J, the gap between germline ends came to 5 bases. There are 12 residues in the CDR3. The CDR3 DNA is TGTGCCTGGAGTCCCGGGAACACTGAAGCTTTCTTT. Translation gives CAWSPGNTEAFF.

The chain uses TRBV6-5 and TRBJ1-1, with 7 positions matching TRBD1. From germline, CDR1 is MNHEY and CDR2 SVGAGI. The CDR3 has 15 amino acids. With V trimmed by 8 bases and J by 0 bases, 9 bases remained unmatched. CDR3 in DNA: TGTGCCAGCGGCGGTAGGACAGGCATGAACACTGAAGCTTTCTTT. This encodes CASGGRTGMNTEAFF.

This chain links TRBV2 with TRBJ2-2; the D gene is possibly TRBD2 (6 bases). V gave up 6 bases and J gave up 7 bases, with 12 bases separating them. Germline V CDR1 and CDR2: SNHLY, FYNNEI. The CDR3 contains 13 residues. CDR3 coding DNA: TGTGCCAGCAGGGGGGAGGAGTACGGGGAGCTGTTTTTT. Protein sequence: CASRGEEYGELFF.

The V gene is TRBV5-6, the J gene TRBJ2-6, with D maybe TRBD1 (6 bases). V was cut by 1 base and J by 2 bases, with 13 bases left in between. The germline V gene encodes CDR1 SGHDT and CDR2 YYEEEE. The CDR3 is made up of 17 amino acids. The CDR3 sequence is CASSLRQGTPGANVLTF. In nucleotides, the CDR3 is TGTGCCAGCAGCTTGCGGCAGGGGACCCCTGGGGCCAACGTCCTGACTTTC. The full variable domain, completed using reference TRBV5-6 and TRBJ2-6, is DAGVTQSPTHLIKTRGQQVTLRCSPKSGHDTVSWYQQALGQGPQFIFQYYEEEERQRGNFPDRFSGHQFPNYSSELNVNALLLGDSALYLCASSLRQGTPGANVLTFGAGSRLTVL.

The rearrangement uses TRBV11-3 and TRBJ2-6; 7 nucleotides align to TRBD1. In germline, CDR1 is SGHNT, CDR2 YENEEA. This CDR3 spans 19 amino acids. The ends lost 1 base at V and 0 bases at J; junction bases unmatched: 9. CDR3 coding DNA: TGTGCCAGCAGCTTAGTTTGGGACAGAATAACCTCTGGGGCCAACGTCCTGACTTTC. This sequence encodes CASSLVWDRITSGANVLTF.

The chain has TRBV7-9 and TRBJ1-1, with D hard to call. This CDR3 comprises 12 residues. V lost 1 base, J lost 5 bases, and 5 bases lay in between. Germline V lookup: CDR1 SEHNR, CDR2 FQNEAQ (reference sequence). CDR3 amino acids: CASSLVRTEAFF. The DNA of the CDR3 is TGTGCCAGCAGCTTAGTACGGACTGAAGCTTTCTTT.

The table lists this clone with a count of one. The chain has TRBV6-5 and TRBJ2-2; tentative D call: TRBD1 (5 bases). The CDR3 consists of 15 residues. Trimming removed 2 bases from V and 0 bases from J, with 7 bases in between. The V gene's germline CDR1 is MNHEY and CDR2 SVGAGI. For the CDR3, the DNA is TGTGCCAGCAGTTACGTCAGGGCGAACACCGGGGAGCTGTTTTTT. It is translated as CASSYVRANTGELFF.

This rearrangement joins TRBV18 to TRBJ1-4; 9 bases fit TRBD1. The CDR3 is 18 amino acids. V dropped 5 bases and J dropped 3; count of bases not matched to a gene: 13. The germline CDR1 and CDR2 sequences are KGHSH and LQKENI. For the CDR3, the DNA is TGTGCCAGCTCATCCAGGGTTTCTACAGGGGGCTCTAATGAAAAACTGTTTTTT. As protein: CASSSRVSTGGSNEKLFF.

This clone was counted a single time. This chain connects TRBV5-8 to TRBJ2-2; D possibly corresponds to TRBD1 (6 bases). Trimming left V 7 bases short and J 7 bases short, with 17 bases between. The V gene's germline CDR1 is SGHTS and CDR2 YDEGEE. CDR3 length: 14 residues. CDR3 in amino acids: CASLLAGGSGELFF. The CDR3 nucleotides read TGTGCCAGCCTCCTAGCTGGGGGCAGCGGGGAGCTGTTTTTT.

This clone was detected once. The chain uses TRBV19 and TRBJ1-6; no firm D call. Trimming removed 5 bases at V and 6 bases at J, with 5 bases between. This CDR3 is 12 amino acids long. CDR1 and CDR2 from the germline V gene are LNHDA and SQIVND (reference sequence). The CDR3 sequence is CASSFSNSPLHF. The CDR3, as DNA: TGTGCCAGTAGTTTCAGTAATTCACCCCTCCACTTT. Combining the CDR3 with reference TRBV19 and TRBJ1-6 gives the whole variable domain DGGITQSPKYLFRKEGQNVTLSCEQNLNHDAMYWYRQDPGQGLRLIYYSQIVNDFQKGDIAEGYSVSREKKESFPLTVTSAQKNPTAFYLCASSFSNSPLHFGNGTRLTVT.

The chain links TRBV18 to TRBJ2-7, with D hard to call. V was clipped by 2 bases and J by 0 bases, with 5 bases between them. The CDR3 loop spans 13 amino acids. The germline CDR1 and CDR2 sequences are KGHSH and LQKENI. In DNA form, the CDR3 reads TGTGCCAGCTCACCATCGTCCTCCTACGAGCAGTACTTC. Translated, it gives CASSPSSSYEQYF.

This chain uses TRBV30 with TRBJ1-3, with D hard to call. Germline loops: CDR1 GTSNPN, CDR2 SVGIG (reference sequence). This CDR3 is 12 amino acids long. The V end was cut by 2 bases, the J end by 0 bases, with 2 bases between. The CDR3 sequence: CAWSRSGNTIYF. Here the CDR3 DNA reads TGTGCCTGGAGTCGCTCTGGAAACACCATATATTTT. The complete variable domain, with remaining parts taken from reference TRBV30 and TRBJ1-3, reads SQTIHQWPATLVQPVGSPLSLECTVEGTSNPNLYWYRQAAGRGLQLLFYSVGIGQISSEVPQNLSASRPQDRQFILSSKKLLLSDSGFYLCAWSRSGNTIYFGEGSWLTVV.

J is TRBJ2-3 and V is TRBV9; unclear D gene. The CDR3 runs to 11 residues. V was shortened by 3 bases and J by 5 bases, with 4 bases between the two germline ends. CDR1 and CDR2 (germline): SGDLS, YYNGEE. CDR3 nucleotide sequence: TGTGCCAGCAGCGCCAAAGATACGCAGTATTTT. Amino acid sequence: CASSAKDTQYF.

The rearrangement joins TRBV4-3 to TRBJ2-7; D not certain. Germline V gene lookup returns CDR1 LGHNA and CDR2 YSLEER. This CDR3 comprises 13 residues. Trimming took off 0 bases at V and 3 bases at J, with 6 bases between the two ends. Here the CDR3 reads CASSQENFYEQYF. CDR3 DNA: TGCGCCAGCAGCCAAGAGAACTTCTACGAGCAGTACTTC.

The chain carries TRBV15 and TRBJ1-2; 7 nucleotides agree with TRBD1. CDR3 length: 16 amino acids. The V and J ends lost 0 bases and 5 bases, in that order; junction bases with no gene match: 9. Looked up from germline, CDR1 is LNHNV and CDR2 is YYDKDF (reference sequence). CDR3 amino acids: CATSRDLPGTEYGYTF. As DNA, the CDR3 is TGTGCCACCAGCAGAGATCTACCAGGGACAGAATATGGCTACACCTTC.

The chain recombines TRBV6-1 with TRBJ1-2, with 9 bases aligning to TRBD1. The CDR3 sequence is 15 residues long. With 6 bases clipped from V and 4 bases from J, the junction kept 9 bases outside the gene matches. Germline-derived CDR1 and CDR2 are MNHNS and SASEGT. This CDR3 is CASRGTGKSGYGYTF. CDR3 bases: TGTGCCAGCAGGGGGACAGGGAAAAGCGGCTATGGCTACACCTTC.

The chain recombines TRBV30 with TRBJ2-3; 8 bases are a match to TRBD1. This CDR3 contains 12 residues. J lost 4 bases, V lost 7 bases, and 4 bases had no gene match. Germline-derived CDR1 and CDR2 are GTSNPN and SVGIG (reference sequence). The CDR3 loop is CASQQGADTQYF. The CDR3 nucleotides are TGTGCCTCGCAACAGGGGGCAGATACGCAGTATTTT. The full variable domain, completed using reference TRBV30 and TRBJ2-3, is SQTIHQWPATLVQPVGSPLSLECTVEGTSNPNLYWYRQAAGRGLQLLFYSVGIGQISSEVPQNLSASRPQDRQFILSSKKLLLSDSGFYLCASQQGADTQYFGPGTRLTVL.

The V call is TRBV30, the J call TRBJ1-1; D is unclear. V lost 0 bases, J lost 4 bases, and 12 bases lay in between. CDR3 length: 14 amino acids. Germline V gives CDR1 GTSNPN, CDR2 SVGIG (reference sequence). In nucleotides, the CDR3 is TGTGCCTGGAGTGTCGCATCGCTACGCACTGAAGCTTTCTTT. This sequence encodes CAWSVASLRTEAFF.

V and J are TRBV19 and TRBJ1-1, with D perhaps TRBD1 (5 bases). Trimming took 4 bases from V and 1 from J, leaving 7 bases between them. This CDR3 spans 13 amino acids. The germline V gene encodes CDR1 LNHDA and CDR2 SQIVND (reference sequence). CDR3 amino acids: CASSSDRNTEAFF. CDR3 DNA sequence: TGTGCCAGTAGTAGTGACAGGAACACTGAAGCTTTCTTT.

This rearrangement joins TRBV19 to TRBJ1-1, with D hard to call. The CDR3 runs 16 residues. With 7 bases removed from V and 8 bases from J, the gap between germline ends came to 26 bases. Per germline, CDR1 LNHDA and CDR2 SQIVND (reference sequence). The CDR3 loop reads CASNGGSGNTPDEAFF. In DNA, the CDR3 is TGTGCCAGTAATGGAGGGTCGGGGAACACTCCGGACGAAGCTTTCTTT.

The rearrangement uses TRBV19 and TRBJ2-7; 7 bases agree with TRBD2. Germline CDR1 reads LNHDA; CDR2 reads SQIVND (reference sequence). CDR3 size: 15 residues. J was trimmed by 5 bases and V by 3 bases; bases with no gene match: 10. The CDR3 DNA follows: TGTGCCAGTAGTATGCAGCGGGGCCACCGGGACGAGCAGTACTTC. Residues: CASSMQRGHRDEQYF.

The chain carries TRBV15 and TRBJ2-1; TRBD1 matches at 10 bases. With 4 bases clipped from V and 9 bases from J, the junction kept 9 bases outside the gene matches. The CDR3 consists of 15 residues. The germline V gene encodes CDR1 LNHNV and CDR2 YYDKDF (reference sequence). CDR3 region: CATSTGDRGDSEQFF. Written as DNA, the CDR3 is TGTGCCACCAGCACGGGGGACAGGGGTGACAGTGAGCAGTTCTTC.

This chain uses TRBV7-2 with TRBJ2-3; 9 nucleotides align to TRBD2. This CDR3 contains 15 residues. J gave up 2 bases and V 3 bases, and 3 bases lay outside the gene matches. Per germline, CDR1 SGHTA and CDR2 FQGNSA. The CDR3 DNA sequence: TGTGCCAGCAGCTTGCGGGGGGGCCTCACAGATACGCAGTATTTT. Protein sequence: CASSLRGGLTDTQYF.

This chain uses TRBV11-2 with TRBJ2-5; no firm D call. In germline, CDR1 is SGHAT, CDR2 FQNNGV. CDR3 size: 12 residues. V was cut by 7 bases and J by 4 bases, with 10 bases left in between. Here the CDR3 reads CASTAVGETQYF. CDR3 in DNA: TGTGCCAGCACCGCGGTCGGAGAGACCCAGTACTTC.

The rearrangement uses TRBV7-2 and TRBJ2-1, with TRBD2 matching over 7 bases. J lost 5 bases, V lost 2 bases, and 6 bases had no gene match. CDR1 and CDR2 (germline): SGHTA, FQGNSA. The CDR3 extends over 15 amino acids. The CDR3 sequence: CASSLQRGLNNEQFF. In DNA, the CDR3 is TGTGCCAGCAGCTTACAGCGGGGACTTAACAATGAGCAGTTCTTC.

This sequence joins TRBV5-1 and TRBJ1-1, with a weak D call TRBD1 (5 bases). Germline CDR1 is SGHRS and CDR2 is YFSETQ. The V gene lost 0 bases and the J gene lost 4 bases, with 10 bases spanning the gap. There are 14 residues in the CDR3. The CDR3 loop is CASSLGAGSTEAFF. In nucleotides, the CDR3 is TGCGCCAGCAGCTTGGGGGCAGGGTCCACTGAAGCTTTCTTT.

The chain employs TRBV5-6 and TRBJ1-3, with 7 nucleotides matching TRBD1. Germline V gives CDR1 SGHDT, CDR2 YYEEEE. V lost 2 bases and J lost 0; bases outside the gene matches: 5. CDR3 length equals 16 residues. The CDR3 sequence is CASSLRDSYSGNTIYF. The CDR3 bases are TGTGCCAGCAGCTTACGGGACAGCTACTCTGGAAACACCATATATTTT.